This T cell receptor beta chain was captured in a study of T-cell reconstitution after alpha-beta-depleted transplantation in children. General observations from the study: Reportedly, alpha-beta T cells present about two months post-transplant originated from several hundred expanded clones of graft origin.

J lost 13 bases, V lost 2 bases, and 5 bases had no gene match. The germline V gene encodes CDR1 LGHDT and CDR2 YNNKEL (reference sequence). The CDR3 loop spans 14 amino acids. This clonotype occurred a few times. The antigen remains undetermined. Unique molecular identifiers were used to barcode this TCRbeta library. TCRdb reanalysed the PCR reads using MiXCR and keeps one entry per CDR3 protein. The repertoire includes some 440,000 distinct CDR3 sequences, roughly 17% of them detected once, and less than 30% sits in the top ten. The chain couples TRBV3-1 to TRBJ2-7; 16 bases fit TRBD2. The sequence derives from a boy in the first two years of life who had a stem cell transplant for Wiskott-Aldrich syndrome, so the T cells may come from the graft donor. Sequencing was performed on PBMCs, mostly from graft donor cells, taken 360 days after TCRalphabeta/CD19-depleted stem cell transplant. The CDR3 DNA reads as TGTGCCAGCAGCCAAACCGGGACTAGCGGGAGGGTCTACTTC. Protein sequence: CASSQTGTSGRVYF.